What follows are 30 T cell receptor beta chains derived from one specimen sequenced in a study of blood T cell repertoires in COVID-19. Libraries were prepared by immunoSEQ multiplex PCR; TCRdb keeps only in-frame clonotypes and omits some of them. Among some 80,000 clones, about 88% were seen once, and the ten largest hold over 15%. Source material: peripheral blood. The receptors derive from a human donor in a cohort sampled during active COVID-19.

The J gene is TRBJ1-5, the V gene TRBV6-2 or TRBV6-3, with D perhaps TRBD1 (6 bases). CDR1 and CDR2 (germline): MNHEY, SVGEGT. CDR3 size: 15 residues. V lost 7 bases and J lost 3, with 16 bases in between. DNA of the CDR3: TGTGCCAGCACCCCGAGCAGGGGCGACAATCAGCCCCAGCATTTT. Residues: CASTPSRGDNQPQHF.

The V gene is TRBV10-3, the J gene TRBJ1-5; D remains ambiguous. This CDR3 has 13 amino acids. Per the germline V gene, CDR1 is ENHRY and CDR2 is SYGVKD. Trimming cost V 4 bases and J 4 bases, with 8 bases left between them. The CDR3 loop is CAISVAENQPQHF. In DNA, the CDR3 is TGTGCCATCAGTGTGGCAGAAAATCAGCCCCAGCATTTT.

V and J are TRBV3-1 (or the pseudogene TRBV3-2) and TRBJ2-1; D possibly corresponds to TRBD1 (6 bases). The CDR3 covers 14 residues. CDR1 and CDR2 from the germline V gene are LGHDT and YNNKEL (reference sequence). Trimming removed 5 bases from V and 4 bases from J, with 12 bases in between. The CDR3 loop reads CASSWDKGYNEQFF. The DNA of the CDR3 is TGTGCCAGCAGCTGGGACAAGGGGTACAATGAGCAGTTCTTC.

The CDR3 DNA reads as TGTGCCAGCAGCTTACGCAAGAGGGGGTATGCGGAAGGGACTGAAGCTTTCTTT. It codes for CASSLRKRGYAEGTEAFF. The chain has TRBV7-9 and TRBJ1-1; the D gene is possibly TRBD1 (6 bases). CDR3 length: 18 amino acids. Deletions cut 2 bases from V and 5 bases from J, with 24 bases between. CDR1 is SEHNR, CDR2 FQNEAQ, per germline (reference sequence).

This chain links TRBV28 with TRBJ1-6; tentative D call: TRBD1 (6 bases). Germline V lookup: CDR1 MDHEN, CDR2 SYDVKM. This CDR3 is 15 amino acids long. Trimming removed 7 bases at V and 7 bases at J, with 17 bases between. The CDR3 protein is CASIPGQTGNSPLHF. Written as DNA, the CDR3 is TGTGCCAGCATCCCTGGACAGACCGGCAATTCACCCCTCCACTTT. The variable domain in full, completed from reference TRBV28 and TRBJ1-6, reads DVKVTQSSRYLVKRTGEKVFLECVQDMDHENMFWYRQDPGLGLRLIYFSYDVKMKEKGDIPEGYSVSREKKERFSLILESASTNQTSMYLCASIPGQTGNSPLHFGNGTRLTVT.

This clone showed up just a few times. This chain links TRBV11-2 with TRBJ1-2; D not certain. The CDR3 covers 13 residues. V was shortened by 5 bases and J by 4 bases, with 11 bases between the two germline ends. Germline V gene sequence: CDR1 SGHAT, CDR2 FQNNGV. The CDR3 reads CASSPSGLYGYTF. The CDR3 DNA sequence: TGTGCCAGCAGCCCCAGTGGACTCTATGGCTACACCTTC.

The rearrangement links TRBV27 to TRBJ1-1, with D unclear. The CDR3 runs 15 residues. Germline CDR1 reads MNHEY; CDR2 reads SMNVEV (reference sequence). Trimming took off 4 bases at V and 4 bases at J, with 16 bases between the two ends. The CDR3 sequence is CASSSGLTFVTEAFF. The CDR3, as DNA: TGTGCCAGCAGTTCCGGACTGACTTTTGTCACTGAAGCTTTCTTT.

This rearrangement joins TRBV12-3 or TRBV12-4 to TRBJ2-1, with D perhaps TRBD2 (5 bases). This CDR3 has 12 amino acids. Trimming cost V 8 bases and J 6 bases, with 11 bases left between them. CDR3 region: CASALAFNEQFF. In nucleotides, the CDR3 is TGTGCCAGCGCGCTAGCCTTCAATGAGCAGTTCTTC.

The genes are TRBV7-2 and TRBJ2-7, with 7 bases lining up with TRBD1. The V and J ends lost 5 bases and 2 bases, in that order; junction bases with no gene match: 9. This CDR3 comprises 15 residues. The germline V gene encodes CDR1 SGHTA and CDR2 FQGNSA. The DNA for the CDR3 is TGTGCCAGCAGCGAGCGAGGGGACAGCGCCTACGAGCAGTACTTC. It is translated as CASSERGDSAYEQYF. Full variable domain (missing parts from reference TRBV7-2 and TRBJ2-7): GAGVSQSPSNKVTEKGKDVELRCDPISGHTALYWYRQSLGQGLEFLIYFQGNSAPDKSGLPSDRFSAERTGGSVSTLTIQRTQQEDSAVYLCASSERGDSAYEQYFGPGTRLTVT.

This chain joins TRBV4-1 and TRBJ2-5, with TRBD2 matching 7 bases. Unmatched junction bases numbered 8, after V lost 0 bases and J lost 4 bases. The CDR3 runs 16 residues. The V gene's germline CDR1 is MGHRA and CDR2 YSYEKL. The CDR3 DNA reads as TGCGCCAGCAGCCAAGATCGGGCGGGAGCGTCAGAGACCCAGTACTTC. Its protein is CASSQDRAGASETQYF.

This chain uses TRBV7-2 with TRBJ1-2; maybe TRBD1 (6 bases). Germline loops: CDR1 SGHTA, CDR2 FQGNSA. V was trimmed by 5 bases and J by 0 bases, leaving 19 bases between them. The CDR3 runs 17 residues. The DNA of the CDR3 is TGTGCCAGCAGCCAAGTCGGCCTCAGGGGAACTAACTATGGCTACACCTTC. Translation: CASSQVGLRGTNYGYTF.

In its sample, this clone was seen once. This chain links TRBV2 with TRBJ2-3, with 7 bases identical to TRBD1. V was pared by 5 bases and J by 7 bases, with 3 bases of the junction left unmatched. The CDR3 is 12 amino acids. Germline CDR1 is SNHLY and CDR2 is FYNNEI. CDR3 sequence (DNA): TGTGCCAGCAGTACGACAGGGAATACGCAGTATTTT. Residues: CASSTTGNTQYF.

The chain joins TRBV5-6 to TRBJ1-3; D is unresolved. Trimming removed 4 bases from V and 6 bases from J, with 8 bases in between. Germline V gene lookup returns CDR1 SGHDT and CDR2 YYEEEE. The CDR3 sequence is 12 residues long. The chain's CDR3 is CASSLRENTIYF. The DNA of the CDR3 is TGTGCCAGCAGCCTCCGAGAAAACACCATATATTTT. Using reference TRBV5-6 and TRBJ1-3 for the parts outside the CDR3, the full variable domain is DAGVTQSPTHLIKTRGQQVTLRCSPKSGHDTVSWYQQALGQGPQFIFQYYEEEERQRGNFPDRFSGHQFPNYSSELNVNALLLGDSALYLCASSLRENTIYFGEGSWLTVV.

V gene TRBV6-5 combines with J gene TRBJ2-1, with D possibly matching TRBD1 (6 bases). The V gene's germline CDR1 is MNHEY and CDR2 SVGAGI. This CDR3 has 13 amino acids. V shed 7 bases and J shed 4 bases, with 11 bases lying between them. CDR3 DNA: TGTGCCAGCAAAATGGACAGTTACAATGAGCAGTTCTTC. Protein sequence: CASKMDSYNEQFF.

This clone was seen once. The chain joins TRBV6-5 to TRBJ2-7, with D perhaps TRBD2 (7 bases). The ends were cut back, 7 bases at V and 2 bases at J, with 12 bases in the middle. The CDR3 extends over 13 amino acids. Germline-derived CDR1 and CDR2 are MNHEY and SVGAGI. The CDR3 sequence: CASTKGGPYEQYF. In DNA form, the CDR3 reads TGTGCCAGCACCAAGGGGGGGCCCTACGAGCAGTACTTC.

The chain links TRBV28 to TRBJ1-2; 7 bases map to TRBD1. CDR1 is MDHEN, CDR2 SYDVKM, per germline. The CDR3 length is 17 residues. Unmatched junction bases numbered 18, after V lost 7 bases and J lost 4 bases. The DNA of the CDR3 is TGTGCCAGCAAACCCCCAGCCCGGGACAGCCTCAGCTATGGCTACACCTTC. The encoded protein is CASKPPARDSLSYGYTF.

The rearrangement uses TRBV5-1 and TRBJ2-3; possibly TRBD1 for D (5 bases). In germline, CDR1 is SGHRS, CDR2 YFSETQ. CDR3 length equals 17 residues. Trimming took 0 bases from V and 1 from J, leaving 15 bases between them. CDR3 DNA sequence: TGCGCCAGCAGCTTGGCCCCTCAGGGTCGGGGCACAGATACGCAGTATTTT. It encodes CASSLAPQGRGTDTQYF.

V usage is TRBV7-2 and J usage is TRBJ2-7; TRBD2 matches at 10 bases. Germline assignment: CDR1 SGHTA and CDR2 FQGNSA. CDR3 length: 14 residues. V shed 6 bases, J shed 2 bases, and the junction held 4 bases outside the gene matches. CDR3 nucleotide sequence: TGTGCCAGCAGTCTTAGCGGGAGGACCTACGAGCAGTACTTC. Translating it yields CASSLSGRTYEQYF.

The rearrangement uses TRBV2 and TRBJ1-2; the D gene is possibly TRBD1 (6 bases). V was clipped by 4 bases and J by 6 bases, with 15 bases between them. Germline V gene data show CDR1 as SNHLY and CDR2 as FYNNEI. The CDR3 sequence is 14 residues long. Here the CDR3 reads CASSGQVAFNGYTF. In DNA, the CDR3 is TGTGCCAGCAGTGGACAGGTTGCATTCAATGGCTACACCTTC.

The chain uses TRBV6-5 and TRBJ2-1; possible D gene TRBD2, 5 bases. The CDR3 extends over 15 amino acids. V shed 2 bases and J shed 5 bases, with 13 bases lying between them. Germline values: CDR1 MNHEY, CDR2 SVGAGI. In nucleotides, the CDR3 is TGTGCCAGCAGTTACGCCGTGGGAGTGGACAATGAGCAGTTCTTC. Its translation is CASSYAVGVDNEQFF.

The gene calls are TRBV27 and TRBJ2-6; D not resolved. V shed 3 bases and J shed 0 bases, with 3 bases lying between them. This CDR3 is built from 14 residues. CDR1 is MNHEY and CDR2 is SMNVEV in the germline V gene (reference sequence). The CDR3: CASSFRSGANVLTF. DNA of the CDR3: TGTGCCAGCAGTTTCCGCTCTGGGGCCAACGTCCTGACTTTC.

CDR3 nucleotide sequence: TGCGCCAGCAGCCAGCCCGGAACAGTGTTTTATGGCTACACCTTC. Its translation is CASSQPGTVFYGYTF. The chain has TRBV5-1 and TRBJ1-2, with D uncertain. This CDR3 region has 15 residues. Germline V gives CDR1 SGHRS, CDR2 YFSETQ. Trimming took 4 bases from V and 5 from J, leaving 18 bases between them.

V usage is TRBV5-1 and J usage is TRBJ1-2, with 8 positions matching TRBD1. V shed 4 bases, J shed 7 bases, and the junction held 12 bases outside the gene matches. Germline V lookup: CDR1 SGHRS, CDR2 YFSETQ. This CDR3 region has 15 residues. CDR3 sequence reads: CASSPLSGQGFGYTF. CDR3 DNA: TGCGCCAGCAGCCCTTTAAGTGGACAGGGTTTTGGCTACACCTTC. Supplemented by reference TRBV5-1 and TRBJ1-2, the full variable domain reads KAGVTQTPRYLIKTRGQQVTLSCSPISGHRSVSWYQQTPGQGLQFLFEYFSETQRNKGNFPGRFSGRQFSNSRSEMNVSTLELGDSALYLCASSPLSGQGFGYTFGSGTRLTVV.

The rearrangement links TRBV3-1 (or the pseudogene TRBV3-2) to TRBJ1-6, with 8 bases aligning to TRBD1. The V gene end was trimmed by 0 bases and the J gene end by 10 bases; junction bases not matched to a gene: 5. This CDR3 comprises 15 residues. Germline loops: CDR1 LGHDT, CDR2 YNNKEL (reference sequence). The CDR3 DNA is TGTGCCAGCAGCCAAGAAGACAGGGGAGCGTCACCCCTCCACTTT. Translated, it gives CASSQEDRGASPLHF.

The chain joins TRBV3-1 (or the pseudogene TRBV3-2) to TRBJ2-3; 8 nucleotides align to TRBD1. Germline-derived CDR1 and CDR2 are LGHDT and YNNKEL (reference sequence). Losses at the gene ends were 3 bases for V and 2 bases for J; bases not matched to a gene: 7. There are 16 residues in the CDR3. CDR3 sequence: CASSQFKTGVTDTQYF. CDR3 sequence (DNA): TGTGCCAGCAGCCAGTTTAAGACAGGGGTCACAGATACGCAGTATTTT.

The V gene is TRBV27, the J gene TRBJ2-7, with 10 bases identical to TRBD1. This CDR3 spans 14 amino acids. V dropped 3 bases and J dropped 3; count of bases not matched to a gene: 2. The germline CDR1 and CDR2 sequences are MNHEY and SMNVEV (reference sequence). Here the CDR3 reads CASSFRDRGYEQYF. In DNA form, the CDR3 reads TGTGCCAGCAGTTTCCGGGACAGGGGCTACGAGCAGTACTTC.

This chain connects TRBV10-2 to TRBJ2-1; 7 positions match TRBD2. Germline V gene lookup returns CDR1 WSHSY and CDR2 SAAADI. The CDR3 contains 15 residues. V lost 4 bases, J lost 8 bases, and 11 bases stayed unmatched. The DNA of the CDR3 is TGCGCCAGCAGTGTATCAACCGCGGGAGCCCATGAGCAGTTCTTC. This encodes CASSVSTAGAHEQFF.

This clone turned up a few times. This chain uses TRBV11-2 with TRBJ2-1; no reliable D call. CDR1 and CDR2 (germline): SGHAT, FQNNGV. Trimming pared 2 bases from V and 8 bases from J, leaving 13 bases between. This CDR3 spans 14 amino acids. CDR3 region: CASSLSISRDEQFF. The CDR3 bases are TGTGCCAGCAGCTTATCTATTAGCCGGGATGAGCAGTTCTTC.

The CDR3 protein is CASSRPRGFIYNEQFF. CDR3 bases: TGTGCCAGCAGTCGACCTAGGGGTTTCATTTACAATGAGCAGTTCTTC. The rearrangement joins TRBV6-6 to TRBJ2-1, with a weak D call TRBD1 (5 bases). Deletions cut 5 bases from V and 4 bases from J, with 18 bases between. This CDR3 spans 16 amino acids. CDR1 is MNHNY and CDR2 is SVGAGI in the germline V gene (reference sequence).

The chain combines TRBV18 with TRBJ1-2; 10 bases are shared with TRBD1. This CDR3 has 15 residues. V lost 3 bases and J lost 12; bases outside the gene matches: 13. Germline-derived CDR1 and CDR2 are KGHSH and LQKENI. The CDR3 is CASSPFAGTGEVNTF. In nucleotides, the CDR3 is TGTGCCAGCTCACCCTTTGCCGGGACAGGGGAAGTCAACACCTTC.